What follows describes a single TCR beta chain. As originally analysed: Estimates of nucleated cell counts were drawn from the amplification of reference gene primers. Clones were read by immunoSEQ multiplex PCR, and TCRdb kept only the in-frame ones, dropping some. The V and J calls and the clone size are those of that table, but D and trimming were determined from the DNA. The table has 94,000 or so clones, 84% seen once. This sample stems from a study of blood T cell repertoires in COVID-19. Study information: Samples of COVID-19 (acute and convalescent) were obtained from the United States, Italy and Spain. The cDNA or gDNA used as material had been derived from T cells, B-cell-depleted T cells, or PBMCs.

The CDR3 is 16 amino acids. The germline gives CDR1 SGHTA, CDR2 FQGNSA. Trimming at V came to 5 bases and at J to 3 bases, leaving 8 bases not matched to a gene. This TCR derives from a man aged 55 to 70 with acute or convalescent COVID-19. The J gene is TRBJ1-5, the V gene TRBV7-2; 9 bases are a match to TRBD1. The material sequenced was peripheral blood. CDR3 DNA: TGTGCCAGCAGCAAATACGGGACAGGGAACAATCAGCCCCAGCATTTT. This translates into CASSKYGTGNNQPQHF.